Below are 27 T cell receptor beta chains sequenced from a single sample in a study of T cell responses to AZD1222 COVID-19 vaccine. Generated by immunoSEQ multiplex PCR, the TCRdb table keeps only in-frame clones and is missing some. Counted here are roughly 120,000 clones, 86% occurring once; the ten biggest clones make up about 16%. The sequencing used peripheral blood, collected 28 days after the second AZD1222 dose. These receptor sequences come from an adult who received the AZD1222 COVID-19 vaccine.

The genes are TRBV27 and TRBJ2-7, with 10 bases that match TRBD1. Unmatched junction bases numbered 9, after V lost 4 bases and J lost 6 bases. This CDR3 region has 15 residues. The germline V gene has CDR1 MNHEY and CDR2 SMNVEV (reference sequence). Here the CDR3 DNA reads TGTGCCAGCAGTTCACCGGGACAGGGGTATGCCGAGCAGTACTTC. The encoded protein is CASSSPGQGYAEQYF.

The chain joins TRBV5-8 to TRBJ2-7; 13 bases match TRBD2. Germline V gene sequence: CDR1 SGHTS, CDR2 YDEGEE. This CDR3 is built from 15 residues. Trimming cost V 4 bases and J 3 bases; bases outside gene matches: 4. The CDR3 protein is CASSPGLAGIYEQYF. CDR3 bases: TGTGCCAGCAGCCCGGGACTAGCGGGAATCTACGAGCAGTACTTC.

The V call is TRBV5-1, the J call TRBJ2-3; TRBD1 agrees at 10 bases. The CDR3 has 18 residues. V was clipped by 0 bases and J by 5 bases; unmatched bases: 12. CDR1 and CDR2 (germline): SGHRS, YFSETQ. The CDR3 nucleotides are TGCGCCAGCAGCTTGGGGACAGGGGGAACACACACACGAGATACGCAGTATTTT. This encodes CASSLGTGGTHTRDTQYF.

This chain links TRBV6-2 or TRBV6-3 with TRBJ2-7, with D perhaps matching TRBD1 or TRBD2 (6 bases each). The CDR3 runs 14 residues. Germline assignment: CDR1 MNHEY and CDR2 SVGEGT. Trimming pared 7 bases from V and 0 bases from J, leaving 13 bases between. CDR3 protein: CASIPRGDSYEQYF. The DNA of the CDR3 is TGTGCCAGCATCCCTAGGGGGGACTCCTACGAGCAGTACTTC.

The chain recombines TRBV6-5 with TRBJ2-4; perhaps TRBD2 as D (5 bases). CDR1 MNHEY and CDR2 SVGAGI come from the germline V gene. Trimming cost V 8 bases and J 0 bases, with 8 bases left between them. The CDR3 is 13 amino acids. DNA for the CDR3: TGTGCCAGCCGCGGACTAGCCAAAAACATTCAGTACTTC. Its protein is CASRGLAKNIQYF.

A few counts support this clone. The chain is built from TRBV5-1 and TRBJ2-1; 9 bases agree with TRBD2. CDR1 SGHRS and CDR2 YFSETQ come from the germline V gene. The trim removed 1 base at V and 4 bases at J, leaving 3 bases unmatched. The CDR3 spans 15 residues. CDR3 protein: CASSLPSGEYNEQFF. DNA of the CDR3: TGCGCCAGCAGCTTGCCTAGCGGGGAGTACAATGAGCAGTTCTTC.

The gene calls are TRBV7-9 and TRBJ2-5, with D perhaps matching TRBD1 (5 bases). The V gene's germline CDR1 is SEHNR and CDR2 FQNEAQ (reference sequence). The CDR3 spans 19 residues. Trimming pared 5 bases from V and 0 bases from J, leaving 25 bases between. CDR3 residues: CASSLWGRKRSEYQETQYF. The DNA for the CDR3 is TGTGCCAGCAGCCTGTGGGGCAGAAAACGATCCGAGTACCAAGAGACCCAGTACTTC.

The gene calls are TRBV6-5 and TRBJ1-2; TRBD1 agrees at 9 bases. The J segment lost 7 bases and the V segment lost 1 base, leaving 10 bases of the junction unmatched. Germline loops: CDR1 MNHEY, CDR2 SVGAGI. The CDR3 has 16 amino acids. The CDR3 region is CASSYLVWTGEGGYTF. The CDR3 coding sequence is TGTGCCAGCAGTTACTTGGTCTGGACAGGGGAGGGTGGCTACACCTTC.

V is TRBV30 and J is TRBJ1-3, with a tentative D call TRBD1 (5 bases). Between the trimmed V and J ends, which lost 1 base and 3 bases, there was a span of 16 bases. CDR3 length: 16 amino acids. Germline CDR1 reads GTSNPN; CDR2 reads SVGIG (reference sequence). The CDR3 DNA follows: TGTGCCTGGAGTGCCCCTGCCCGGCAGGGTGGAAACACCATATATTTT. Its translation: CAWSAPARQGGNTIYF.

This clone appeared a single time. CDR3 sequence: CASSVLAGAQETQYF. Written as DNA, the CDR3 is TGTGCCAGCAGCGTTCTAGCGGGGGCCCAAGAGACCCAGTACTTC. The rearrangement links TRBV9 to TRBJ2-5, with TRBD2 matching over 10 bases. J lost 1 base, V lost 2 bases, and 2 bases had no gene match. The germline CDR1 and CDR2 sequences are SGDLS and YYNGEE. CDR3 length: 15 residues.

The chain has TRBV7-9 and TRBJ1-4; a possible D gene is TRBD1 (5 bases). V gave up 1 base and J gave up 1 base, with 19 bases separating them. CDR1 and CDR2 from the germline V gene are SEHNR and FQNEAQ (reference sequence). The CDR3 spans 19 residues. DNA for the CDR3: TGTGCCAGCAGCTTAGGATTGGTGGGGGGAAGTCAAACTAATGAAAAACTGTTTTTT. As protein: CASSLGLVGGSQTNEKLFF.

The genes are TRBV20-1 and TRBJ1-1; D gene ambiguous. This CDR3 comprises 11 residues. V was cut by 6 bases and J by 5 bases, with 10 bases left in between. Germline CDR1 is DFQATT and CDR2 is SNEGSKA (reference sequence). CDR3: CSAPRVTEAFF. CDR3 sequence (DNA): TGCAGTGCCCCGAGGGTAACTGAAGCTTTCTTT.

The chain recombines TRBV10-3 with TRBJ1-1; D gene ambiguous. The CDR3 covers 16 residues. The ends were cut back, 0 bases at V and 1 base at J, with 12 bases in the middle. In germline, CDR1 is ENHRY, CDR2 SYGVKD. The DNA for the CDR3 is TGTGCCATCAGTGAGTCGAATATGGGCGGGAACACTGAAGCTTTCTTT. Protein: CAISESNMGGNTEAFF.

The chain links TRBV5-1 to TRBJ1-1, with TRBD1 matching 9 bases. The V and J ends lost 0 bases and 7 bases, in that order; junction bases with no gene match: 4. CDR1 is SGHRS, CDR2 YFSETQ, per germline. The CDR3 is 14 amino acids. The CDR3 is CASSLDRGQDEAFF. CDR3 in DNA: TGCGCCAGCAGCTTGGACAGGGGGCAGGATGAAGCTTTCTTT.

This clone was seen just once. The rearrangement links TRBV16 to TRBJ2-2; 7 bases align to TRBD1. Germline V gene data show CDR1 as KGHSY and CDR2 as FQNENV. The J segment lost 7 bases and the V segment lost 5 bases, leaving 4 bases of the junction unmatched. CDR3 length: 13 residues. CDR3 in DNA: TGTGCCAGCAGCGGCTGGGACAGCGGGGAGCTGTTTTTT. As protein: CASSGWDSGELFF.

The genes are TRBV11-2 and TRBJ1-2; D perhaps matches TRBD1 (5 bases). V lost 5 bases, J lost 4 bases, and 17 bases lay in between. The CDR3 totals 15 residues. Germline V gene data show CDR1 as SGHAT and CDR2 as FQNNGV. The CDR3 sequence is CASSPDGQGGYGYTF. The CDR3 DNA is TGTGCCAGCAGCCCCGATGGGCAGGGTGGCTATGGCTACACCTTC.

This rearrangement joins TRBV24-1 to TRBJ2-7; TRBD1 matches at 7 bases. V trimming: 2 bases; J trimming: 3 bases; junction bases outside the gene matches: 9. CDR3 length: 16 amino acids. Germline CDR1 KGHDR, CDR2 SFDVKD. The CDR3 spells CATSDSPGGSRYEQYF. Written as DNA, the CDR3 is TGTGCCACCAGTGATTCCCCAGGGGGATCACGCTACGAGCAGTACTTC.

This clone was recorded only once. The J gene is TRBJ2-7, the V gene TRBV7-9; D is undetermined. CDR3 size: 12 residues. Germline V gene sequence: CDR1 SEHNR, CDR2 FQNEAQ (reference sequence). Trimming took 1 base from V and 4 from J, leaving 5 bases between them. This chain's CDR3 is CASSLERYEQYF. CDR3 DNA: TGTGCCAGCAGCTTAGAGAGATACGAGCAGTACTTC.

The rearrangement uses TRBV27 and TRBJ1-2, with D maybe TRBD1 (5 bases). The CDR3 is made up of 15 amino acids. Trimming removed 2 bases from V and 7 bases from J, with 17 bases in between. CDR1 MNHEY and CDR2 SMNVEV come from the germline V gene (reference sequence). CDR3 DNA: TGTGCCAGCAGTTTAGAGGGTAGGGGTTTTGGTGGCTACACCTTC. Translation gives CASSLEGRGFGGYTF.

Written as DNA, the CDR3 is TGTGCCAGCAGCCCAGGCGACCATAATTCACCCCTCCACTTT. Translated, it gives CASSPGDHNSPLHF. The chain couples TRBV3-1 (or the pseudogene TRBV3-2) to TRBJ1-6; D gene uncertain. Germline loops: CDR1 LGHDT, CDR2 YNNKEL (reference sequence). The CDR3 runs to 14 residues. Between the trimmed V and J ends, which lost 4 bases and 5 bases, there was a span of 9 bases.

V is TRBV5-1 and J is TRBJ1-4; 7 nucleotides line up with TRBD1. This CDR3 contains 15 residues. Germline V gene lookup returns CDR1 SGHRS and CDR2 YFSETQ. The ends lost 0 bases at V and 7 bases at J; junction bases unmatched: 6. The CDR3 loop is CASSLDGTDVEKLFF. The CDR3 DNA is TGCGCCAGCAGCTTGGATGGGACAGACGTTGAAAAACTGTTTTTT.

The chain links TRBV5-1 to TRBJ1-5, with TRBD1 matching 7 bases. V shed 0 bases and J 5 bases; nucleotides not matched to a gene: 5. Germline V gene lookup returns CDR1 SGHRS and CDR2 YFSETQ. There are 15 residues in the CDR3. This chain's CDR3 is CASSLGGGGYQPQHF. The CDR3 DNA is TGCGCCAGCAGCTTGGGAGGGGGCGGATATCAGCCCCAGCATTTT.

The chain links TRBV18 to TRBJ1-4; D is uncertain. The V end was cut by 0 bases, the J end by 8 bases, with 13 bases between. From germline, CDR1 is KGHSH and CDR2 LQKENI. The CDR3 sequence is 15 residues long. The CDR3 DNA follows: TGTGCCAGCTCACCACCGAGCACAACGGGCGAAAAACTGTTTTTT. Residues: CASSPPSTTGEKLFF.

This rearrangement joins TRBV3-1 (or the pseudogene TRBV3-2) to TRBJ1-1; D remains ambiguous. Germline V gene data show CDR1 as LGHDT and CDR2 as YNNKEL (reference sequence). The CDR3 extends over 18 amino acids. Trimming removed 0 bases from V and 0 bases from J, with 17 bases in between. This CDR3 is CASSQDWGGSGVNTEAFF. The CDR3 DNA is TGTGCCAGCAGCCAAGATTGGGGAGGGAGTGGAGTGAACACTGAAGCTTTCTTT.

The chain joins TRBV11-2 to TRBJ2-1, with a tentative D call TRBD1 (5 bases). The V end was cut by 0 bases, the J end by 8 bases, with 20 bases between. Germline values: CDR1 SGHAT, CDR2 FQNNGV. The CDR3 runs to 17 residues. CDR3 amino acids: CASSLEYGREVYHEQFF. CDR3 DNA sequence: TGTGCCAGCAGCTTAGAATATGGCAGGGAAGTTTACCATGAGCAGTTCTTC.

The CDR3 bases are TGTGCCAGCTTAACGACAGGGGAGACTGAAGCTTTCTTT. This gives the protein CASLTTGETEAFF. The chain is built from TRBV6-5 and TRBJ1-1; 8 bases match TRBD1. The CDR3 runs 13 residues. Germline V gene data show CDR1 as MNHEY and CDR2 as SVGAGI. J gave up 5 bases and V 8 bases, and 7 bases lay outside the gene matches.

The chain joins TRBV5-6 to TRBJ1-2, with TRBD1 identical over 7 bases. From germline, CDR1 is SGHDT and CDR2 YYEEEE. Trimming removed 2 bases from V and 1 base from J; junction bases left unmatched: 5. The length of the CDR3 is 15 residues. As DNA, the CDR3 is TGTGCCAGCAGCTTCGGCGACAGGGTTAACTATGGCTACACCTTC. Translating it yields CASSFGDRVNYGYTF. Supplemented by reference TRBV5-6 and TRBJ1-2, the full variable domain reads DAGVTQSPTHLIKTRGQQVTLRCSPKSGHDTVSWYQQALGQGPQFIFQYYEEEERQRGNFPDRFSGHQFPNYSSELNVNALLLGDSALYLCASSFGDRVNYGYTFGSGTRLTVV.